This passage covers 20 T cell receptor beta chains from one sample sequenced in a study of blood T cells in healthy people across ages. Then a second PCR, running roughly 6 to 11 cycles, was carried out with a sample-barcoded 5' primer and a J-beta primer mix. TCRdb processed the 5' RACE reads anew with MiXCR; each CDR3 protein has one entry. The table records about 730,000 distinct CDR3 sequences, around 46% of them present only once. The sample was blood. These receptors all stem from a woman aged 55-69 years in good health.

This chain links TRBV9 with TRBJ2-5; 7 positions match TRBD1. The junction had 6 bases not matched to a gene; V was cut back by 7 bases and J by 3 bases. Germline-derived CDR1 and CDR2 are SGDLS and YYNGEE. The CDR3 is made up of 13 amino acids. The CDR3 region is CASRGGCKETQYF. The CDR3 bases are TGTGCCAGCCGAGGGGGCTGCAAAGAGACCCAGTACTTC.

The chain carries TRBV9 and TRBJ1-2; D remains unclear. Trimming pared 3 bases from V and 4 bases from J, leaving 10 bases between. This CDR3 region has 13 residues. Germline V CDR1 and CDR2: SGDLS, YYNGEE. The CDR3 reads CASSGTGSYGYTF. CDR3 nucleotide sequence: TGTGCCAGCAGCGGGACCGGATCCTATGGCTACACCTTC.

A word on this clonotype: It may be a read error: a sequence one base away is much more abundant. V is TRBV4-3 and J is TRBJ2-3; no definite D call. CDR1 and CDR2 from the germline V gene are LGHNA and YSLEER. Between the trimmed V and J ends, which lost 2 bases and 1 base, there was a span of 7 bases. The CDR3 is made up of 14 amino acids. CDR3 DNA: TGCGCCAGCAGCCAATATCCCGGCACAGATACGCAGTATTTT. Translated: CASSQYPGTDTQYF.

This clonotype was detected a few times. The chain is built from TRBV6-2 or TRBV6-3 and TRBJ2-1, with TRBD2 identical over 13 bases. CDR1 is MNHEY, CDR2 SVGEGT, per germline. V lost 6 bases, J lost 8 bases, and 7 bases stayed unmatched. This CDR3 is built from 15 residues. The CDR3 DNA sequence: TGTGCCAGCAGGCTTACTAGCGGGGGGGCCTATGAGCAGTTCTTC. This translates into CASRLTSGGAYEQFF.

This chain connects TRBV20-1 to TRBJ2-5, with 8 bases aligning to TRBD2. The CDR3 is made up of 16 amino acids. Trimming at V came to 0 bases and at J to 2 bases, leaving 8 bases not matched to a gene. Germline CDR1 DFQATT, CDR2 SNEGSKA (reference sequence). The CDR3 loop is CSARDFPSGFQETQYF. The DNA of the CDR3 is TGCAGTGCTAGAGATTTCCCTAGCGGGTTTCAAGAGACCCAGTACTTC.

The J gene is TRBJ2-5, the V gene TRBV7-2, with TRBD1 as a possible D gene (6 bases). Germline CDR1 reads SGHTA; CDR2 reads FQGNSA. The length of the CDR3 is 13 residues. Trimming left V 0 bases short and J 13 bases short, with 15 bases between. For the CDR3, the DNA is TGTGCCAGCAGCTTAGCGGGGACACCCCCAGCGTACTTC. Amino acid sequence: CASSLAGTPPAYF.

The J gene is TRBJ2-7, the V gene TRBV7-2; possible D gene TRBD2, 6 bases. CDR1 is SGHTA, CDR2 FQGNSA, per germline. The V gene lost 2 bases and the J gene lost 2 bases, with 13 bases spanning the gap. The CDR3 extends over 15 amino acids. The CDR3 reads CASSLLAGFTYEQYF. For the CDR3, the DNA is TGTGCCAGCAGCTTATTGGCGGGATTCACCTACGAGCAGTACTTC. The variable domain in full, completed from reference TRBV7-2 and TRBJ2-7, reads GAGVSQSPSNKVTEKGKDVELRCDPISGHTALYWYRQSLGQGLEFLIYFQGNSAPDKSGLPSDRFSAERTGGSVSTLTIQRTQQEDSAVYLCASSLLAGFTYEQYFGPGTRLTVT.

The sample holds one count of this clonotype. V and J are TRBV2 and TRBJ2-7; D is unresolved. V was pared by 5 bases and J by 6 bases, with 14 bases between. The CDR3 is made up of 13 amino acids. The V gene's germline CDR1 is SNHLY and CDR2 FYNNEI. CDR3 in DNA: TGTGCCAGCAGTCCCCCGTTTCTGCCCGAGCAGTACTTC. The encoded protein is CASSPPFLPEQYF.

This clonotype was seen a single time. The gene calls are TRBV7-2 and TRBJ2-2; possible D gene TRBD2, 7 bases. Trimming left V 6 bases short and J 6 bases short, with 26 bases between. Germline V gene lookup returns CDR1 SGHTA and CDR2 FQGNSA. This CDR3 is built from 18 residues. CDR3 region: CASRLGGARSGRAGELFF. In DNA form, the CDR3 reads TGTGCCAGCAGGCTAGGGGGGGCCAGATCGGGAAGGGCCGGGGAGCTGTTTTTT.

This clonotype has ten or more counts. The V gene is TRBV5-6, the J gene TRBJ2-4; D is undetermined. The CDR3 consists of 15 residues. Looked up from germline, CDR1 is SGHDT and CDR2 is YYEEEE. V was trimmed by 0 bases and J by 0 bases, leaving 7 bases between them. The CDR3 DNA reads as TGTGCCAGCAGCTTGGTGGACGGAGCCAAAAACATTCAGTACTTC. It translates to CASSLVDGAKNIQYF.

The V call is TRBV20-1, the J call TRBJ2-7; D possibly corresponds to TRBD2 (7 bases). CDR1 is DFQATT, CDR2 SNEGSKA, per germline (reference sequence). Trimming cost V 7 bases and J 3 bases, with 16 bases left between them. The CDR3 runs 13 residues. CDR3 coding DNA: TGCAGTGTTGGGAGGGGGGTAGGCTACGAGCAGTACTTC. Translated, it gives CSVGRGVGYEQYF.

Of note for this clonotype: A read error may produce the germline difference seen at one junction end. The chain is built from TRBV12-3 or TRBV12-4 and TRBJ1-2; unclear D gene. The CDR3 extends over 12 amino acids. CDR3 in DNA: TGTGCCGGCAGGTTTACCGGCTATGGCTACACCTTC. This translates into CAGRFTGYGYTF.

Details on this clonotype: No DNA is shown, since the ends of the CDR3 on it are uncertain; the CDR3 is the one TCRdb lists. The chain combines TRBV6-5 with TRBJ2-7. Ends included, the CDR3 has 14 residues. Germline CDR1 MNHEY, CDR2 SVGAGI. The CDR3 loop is CASSTSTDSYEQYF.

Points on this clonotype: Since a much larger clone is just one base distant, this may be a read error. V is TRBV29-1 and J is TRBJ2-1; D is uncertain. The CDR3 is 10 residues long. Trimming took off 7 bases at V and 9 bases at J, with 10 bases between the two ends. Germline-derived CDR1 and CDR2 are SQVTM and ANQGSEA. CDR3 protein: CSGSNTEQFF. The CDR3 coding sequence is TGCAGCGGGAGTAACACTGAGCAGTTCTTC.

The CDR3 here is CASTLRDTSYEQYF. The CDR3, as DNA: TGTGCCAGCACTCTCCGGGACACCTCCTACGAGCAGTACTTC. The chain carries TRBV27 and TRBJ2-7, with TRBD1 as a possible D gene (6 bases). The length of the CDR3 is 14 residues. Germline CDR1 is MNHEY and CDR2 is SMNVEV (reference sequence). V shed 7 bases and J shed 0 bases, with 13 bases lying between them.

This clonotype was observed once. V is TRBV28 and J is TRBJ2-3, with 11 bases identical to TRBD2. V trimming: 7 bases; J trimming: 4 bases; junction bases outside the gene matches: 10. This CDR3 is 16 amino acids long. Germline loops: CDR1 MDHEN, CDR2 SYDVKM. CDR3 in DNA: TGTGCCAGCAAGATGGGGACTAGCGGATTAGCAGATACGCAGTATTTT. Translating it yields CASKMGTSGLADTQYF.

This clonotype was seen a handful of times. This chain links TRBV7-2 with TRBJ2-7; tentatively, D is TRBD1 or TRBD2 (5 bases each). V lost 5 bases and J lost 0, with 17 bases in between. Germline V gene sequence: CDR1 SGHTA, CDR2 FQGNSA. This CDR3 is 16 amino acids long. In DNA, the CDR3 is TGTGCCAGCAGCCCCCAGGGTAGCGTCTTCTCCTACGAGCAGTACTTC. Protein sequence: CASSPQGSVFSYEQYF.

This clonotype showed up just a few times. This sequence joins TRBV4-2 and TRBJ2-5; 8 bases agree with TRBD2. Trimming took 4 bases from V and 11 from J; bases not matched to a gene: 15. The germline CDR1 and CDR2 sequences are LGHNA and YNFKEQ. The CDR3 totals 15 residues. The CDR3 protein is CASSLEREYYNEQYF. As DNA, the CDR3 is TGTGCCAGCAGCCTAGAGCGGGAGTACTACAATGAGCAGTACTTC.

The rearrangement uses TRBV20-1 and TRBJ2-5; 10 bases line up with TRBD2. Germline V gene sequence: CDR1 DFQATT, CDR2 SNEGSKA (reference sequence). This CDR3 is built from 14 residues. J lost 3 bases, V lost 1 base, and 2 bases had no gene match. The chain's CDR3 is CSARVAGGKETQYF. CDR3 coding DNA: TGCAGTGCTAGAGTAGCGGGGGGTAAAGAGACCCAGTACTTC.

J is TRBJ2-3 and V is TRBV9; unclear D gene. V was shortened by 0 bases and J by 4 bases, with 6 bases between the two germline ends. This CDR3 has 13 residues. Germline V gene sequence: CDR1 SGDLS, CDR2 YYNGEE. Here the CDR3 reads CASSVEGPDTQYF. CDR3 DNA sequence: TGTGCCAGCAGCGTAGAAGGCCCAGATACGCAGTATTTT.